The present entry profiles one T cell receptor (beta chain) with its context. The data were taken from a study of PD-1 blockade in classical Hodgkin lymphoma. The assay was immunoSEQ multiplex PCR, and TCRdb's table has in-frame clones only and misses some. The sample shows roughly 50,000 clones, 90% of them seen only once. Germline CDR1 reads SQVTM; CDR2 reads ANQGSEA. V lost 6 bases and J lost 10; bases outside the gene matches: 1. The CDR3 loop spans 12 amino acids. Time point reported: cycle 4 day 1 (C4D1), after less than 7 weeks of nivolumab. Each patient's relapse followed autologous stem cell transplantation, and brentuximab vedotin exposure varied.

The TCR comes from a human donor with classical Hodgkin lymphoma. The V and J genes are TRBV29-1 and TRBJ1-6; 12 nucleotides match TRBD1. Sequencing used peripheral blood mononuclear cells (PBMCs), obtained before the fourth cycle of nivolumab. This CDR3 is CSVGTGGSPLHF. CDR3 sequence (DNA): TGCAGCGTCGGGACAGGGGGCTCACCCCTCCACTTT.